The following is a T cell receptor (beta chain) sequence with its context. Its antigen is undetermined. The entry originates in a study of T cells after yellow fever vaccination. Study-level findings and limits: At 95% to 98% for CD4 and 75% to 90% for CD8, most primary-vaccination clones showed up again after the booster.

TCRdb used MiXCR to reprocess the 5' RACE reads, holding one entry per CDR3 protein. The table includes about 340,000 distinct CDR3 sequences, around 4.1% detected once. The CDR3 runs 16 residues. CDR1 and CDR2 (germline): SGHTA, FQGNSA. V shed 2 bases and J shed 2 bases, with 16 bases lying between them. This sequence joins TRBV7-2 and TRBJ2-7; a weak D match, TRBD1 (5 bases). The sample was PBMCs, taken 5 days after the yellow fever booster vaccination. The clonotype was recovered from a man younger than 30 who received the YFV17D yellow fever vaccine. The CDR3 here is CASSLRGRLLAYEQYF. The DNA for the CDR3 is TGTGCCAGCAGCTTAAGGGGTAGGCTCCTGGCCTACGAGCAGTACTTC. Drawing the rest from reference TRBV7-2 and TRBJ2-7, the complete variable domain is GAGVSQSPSNKVTEKGKDVELRCDPISGHTALYWYRQSLGQGLEFLIYFQGNSAPDKSGLPSDRFSAERTGGSVSTLTIQRTQQEDSAVYLCASSLRGRLLAYEQYFGPGTRLTVT.